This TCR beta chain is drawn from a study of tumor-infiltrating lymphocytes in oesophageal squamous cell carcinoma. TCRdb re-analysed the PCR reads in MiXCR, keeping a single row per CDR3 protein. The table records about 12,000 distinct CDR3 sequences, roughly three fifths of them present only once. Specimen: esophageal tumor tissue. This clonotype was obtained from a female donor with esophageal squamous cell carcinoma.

The DNA of the CDR3 is TGTGCCAGCACCCGAGAGACAGGGGGCGCCGGGAATAGCAATCAGCCCCAGCATTTT. Its translation is CASTRETGGAGNSNQPQHF. The V and J genes are TRBV6-1 and TRBJ1-5; 10 nucleotides line up with TRBD1. J was trimmed by 0 bases and V by 7 bases; bases with no gene match: 15. This CDR3 region has 19 residues. Germline V gene lookup returns CDR1 MNHNS and CDR2 SASEGT.